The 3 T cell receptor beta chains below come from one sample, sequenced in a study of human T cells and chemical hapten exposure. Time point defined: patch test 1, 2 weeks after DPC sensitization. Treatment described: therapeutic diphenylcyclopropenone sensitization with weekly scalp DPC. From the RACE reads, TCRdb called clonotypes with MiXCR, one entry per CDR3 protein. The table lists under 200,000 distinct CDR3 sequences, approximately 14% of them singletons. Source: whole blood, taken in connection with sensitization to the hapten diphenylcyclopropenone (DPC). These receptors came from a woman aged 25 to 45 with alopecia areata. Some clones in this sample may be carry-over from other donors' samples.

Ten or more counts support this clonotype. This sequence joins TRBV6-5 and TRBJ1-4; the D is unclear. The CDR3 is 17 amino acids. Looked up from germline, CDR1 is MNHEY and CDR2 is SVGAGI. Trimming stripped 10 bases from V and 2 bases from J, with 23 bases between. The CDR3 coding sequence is TGTGCCATTAAATCATCCGGGTCTTCGCCCACTAATGAAAAACTGTTTTTT. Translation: CAIKSSGSSPTNEKLFF.

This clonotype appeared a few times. The CDR3 coding sequence is TGTGCCAGCAGCGTAGGACTAGCAGGTACCTACGAGCAGTACTTC. It encodes CASSVGLAGTYEQYF. The chain carries TRBV9 and TRBJ2-7, with TRBD2 matching over 7 bases. From germline, CDR1 is SGDLS and CDR2 YYNGEE. The CDR3 totals 15 residues. V lost 0 bases, J lost 2 bases, and 5 bases stayed unmatched.

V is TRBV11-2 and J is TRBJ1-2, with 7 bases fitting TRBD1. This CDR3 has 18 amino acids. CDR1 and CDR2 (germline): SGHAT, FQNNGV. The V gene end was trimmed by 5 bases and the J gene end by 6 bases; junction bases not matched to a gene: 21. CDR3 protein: CASSLIPFRDSQMDGYTF. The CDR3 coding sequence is TGTGCCAGCAGCCTAATACCATTCCGGGACAGCCAGATGGATGGCTACACCTTC.